One sample yielded the 16 T cell receptor beta chains listed below, sequenced in a study of T cell responses to AZD1222 COVID-19 vaccine. The assay was immunoSEQ multiplex PCR, and TCRdb's table has in-frame clones only and misses some. The sample includes approximately 150,000 clones, about 92% of them seen just once. Sequenced here: peripheral blood, sampled on day 0 of AZD1222 vaccination. Receptor source: an adult in good health.

J is TRBJ2-7 and V is TRBV5-4; TRBD1 matches at 7 bases. This CDR3 has 13 residues. The ends lost 4 bases at V and 4 bases at J; junction bases unmatched: 5. Germline CDR1 reads SGHNT; CDR2 reads YYREEE (reference sequence). This chain's CDR3 is CASSSDRDYEQYF. CDR3 nucleotide sequence: TGTGCCAGCAGCAGTGACAGGGATTACGAGCAGTACTTC.

This clone has only one observation. The chain employs TRBV2 and TRBJ1-6; D might be TRBD1 (5 bases). Germline V gene data show CDR1 as SNHLY and CDR2 as FYNNEI. The CDR3 sequence is 14 residues long. With 11 bases removed from V and 7 bases from J, the gap between germline ends came to 18 bases. CDR3 protein: CAGKQEAENSPLHF. The DNA for the CDR3 is TGTGCCGGGAAACAGGAAGCAGAAAATTCACCCCTCCACTTT.

The rearrangement uses TRBV6-2 or TRBV6-3 and TRBJ1-2; D gene uncertain. Trimming pared 6 bases from V and 7 bases from J, leaving 9 bases between. The CDR3 consists of 11 residues. Germline V gene sequence: CDR1 MNHEY, CDR2 SVGEGT. Here the CDR3 DNA reads TGTGCCAGCAGCCGTTCGGCTGGCTACACCTTC. It translates to CASSRSAGYTF.

This clone occurred once. The gene calls are TRBV7-8 and TRBJ2-5; 7 bases agree with TRBD2. Germline CDR1 and CDR2: SGHVS and FQNEAQ. V lost 4 bases and J lost 4; bases outside the gene matches: 6. The CDR3 totals 14 residues. CDR3 loop: CASSSGLQRETQYF. The CDR3 DNA sequence: TGTGCCAGCAGCTCGGGACTACAAAGAGAGACCCAGTACTTC.

The chain uses TRBV5-1 and TRBJ2-7; TRBD2 agrees at 7 bases. Germline loops: CDR1 SGHRS, CDR2 YFSETQ. This CDR3 has 15 amino acids. The ends lost 0 bases at V and 0 bases at J; junction bases unmatched: 3. Here the CDR3 DNA reads TGCGCCAGCAGCTTGGTCGGCGGGGGCTCCTACGAGCAGTACTTC. Amino acids: CASSLVGGGSYEQYF.

The chain combines TRBV25-1 with TRBJ2-1; 7 nucleotides line up with TRBD1. CDR1 and CDR2 from the germline V gene are MGHDK and SYGVNS. The CDR3 has 13 residues. Germline trimming cut 7 bases from V and 3 bases from J; bases unmatched to any gene: 3. The DNA of the CDR3 is TGTGCCAGCAACAGGGGCGGCTACAATGAGCAGTTCTTC. This codes for CASNRGGYNEQFF.

The rearrangement joins TRBV2 to TRBJ2-7; 7 bases map to TRBD2. V dropped 5 bases and J dropped 0; count of bases not matched to a gene: 4. The CDR3 runs 14 residues. Germline V gives CDR1 SNHLY, CDR2 FYNNEI. CDR3 protein: CASSPTSVSYEQYF. The DNA of the CDR3 is TGTGCCAGCAGTCCAACTAGCGTCTCCTACGAGCAGTACTTC.

The chain joins TRBV7-9 to TRBJ2-3; 12 bases are a match to TRBD2. V trimming: 6 bases; J trimming: 2 bases; junction bases outside the gene matches: 3. The germline CDR1 and CDR2 sequences are SEHNR and FQNEAQ (reference sequence). The CDR3 is 15 amino acids. The CDR3 DNA sequence: TGTGCCAGCAGTGGACTAGCGGGACCCACAGATACGCAGTATTTT. Translating it yields CASSGLAGPTDTQYF.

This sequence joins TRBV5-1 and TRBJ2-5, with TRBD2 matching over 7 bases. CDR3 length: 15 residues. Looked up from germline, CDR1 is SGHRS and CDR2 is YFSETQ. V lost 4 bases to trimming and J lost 7 bases; unmatched junction nucleotides: 13. The DNA for the CDR3 is TGCGCCAGCAGCCTGCCGACCCAATCGGGGGGGACCCAGTACTTC. Amino acid sequence: CASSLPTQSGGTQYF.

The rearrangement uses TRBV12-1 and TRBJ1-1; TRBD1, as called in the table, went unchecked against the DNA. TRBV12-1 is shown as a pseudogene. The CDR3 sequence is 16 residues long. DNA for the CDR3: TGTGCCAGCAGCCTCATTAGGGACACTATGAACACTGAAGCTTTCTTT. Translating gives CASSLIRDTMNTEAFF.

This rearrangement joins TRBV19 to TRBJ1-5; D remains ambiguous. There are 15 residues in the CDR3. V was pared by 7 bases and J by 6 bases, with 19 bases between. Germline CDR1 reads LNHDA; CDR2 reads SQIVND (reference sequence). In DNA, the CDR3 is TGTGCCAGTACCCGACGGGATGGAGTCGGTCAGCCCCAGCATTTT. It yields the protein CASTRRDGVGQPQHF. Full variable domain (outside the CDR3, taken from reference TRBV19 and TRBJ1-5): DGGITQSPKYLFRKEGQNVTLSCEQNLNHDAMYWYRQDPGQGLRLIYYSQIVNDFQKGDIAEGYSVSREKKESFPLTVTSAQKNPTAFYLCASTRRDGVGQPQHFGDGTRLSIL.

The chain combines TRBV11-2 with TRBJ2-7; maybe TRBD1 (6 bases). From germline, CDR1 is SGHAT and CDR2 FQNNGV. The CDR3 loop spans 13 amino acids. The V end lost 4 bases, the J end lost 4 bases, and 11 bases lay between the germline ends. The CDR3 bases are TGTGCCAGCAGCTACCGGGACAATTACGAGCAGTACTTC. Translated, it gives CASSYRDNYEQYF.

The genes are TRBV2 and TRBJ1-5, with unresolved D. The CDR3 sequence is 12 residues long. V lost 6 bases to trimming and J lost 7 bases, with 10 bases between them. CDR1 is SNHLY and CDR2 is FYNNEI in the germline V gene. The CDR3: CASREGFQPQHF. The CDR3, as DNA: TGTGCCAGCAGAGAGGGATTCCAGCCCCAGCATTTT.

The chain employs TRBV6-2 or TRBV6-3 and TRBJ2-5; TRBD1 or TRBD2 may be the D gene (5 bases each). The V end lost 0 bases, the J end lost 2 bases, and 16 bases lay between the germline ends. Germline assignment: CDR1 MNHEY and CDR2 SVGEGT. This CDR3 has 17 amino acids. The DNA for the CDR3 is TGTGCCAGCAGTTACTCGATCTCATGGGGGAGTCAAGAGACCCAGTACTTC. Its translation: CASSYSISWGSQETQYF.

The chain is built from TRBV7-9 and TRBJ1-1, with D unclear. With 1 base removed from V and 7 bases from J, the gap between germline ends came to 7 bases. This CDR3 is built from 12 residues. Per the germline V gene, CDR1 is SEHNR and CDR2 is FQNEAQ (reference sequence). The CDR3: CASSLGRFEAFF. The CDR3 DNA sequence: TGTGCCAGCAGCTTAGGTCGTTTTGAAGCTTTCTTT.

This clone was counted only a few times. The J gene is TRBJ1-1, the V gene TRBV29-1; no clear D gene. The V gene's germline CDR1 is SQVTM and CDR2 ANQGSEA. With 0 bases removed from V and 4 bases from J, the gap between germline ends came to 9 bases. The CDR3 has 13 residues. The CDR3, as DNA: TGCAGCGTTGAAGATAGACCGGGCACTGAAGCTTTCTTT. Its translation is CSVEDRPGTEAFF.